The rows below give T cell receptor beta chains drawn from one sample of a study of tumor and adjacent non-tumor tissue in lung cancer. Using its own MiXCR run on the multiplex PCR reads, TCRdb lists one record per CDR3 protein. The sample has 95,000 to 150,000 distinct CDR3 sequences; about 66% are singletons. The specimen was lung tumor tissue. These receptors were collected from a man aged 25-40 years with non-small cell lung cancer. CDR3s include the opening cysteine and the closing phenylalanine or tryptophan. A D gene is named only where the DNA matches it firmly. Size is omitted from some rows. Given values are once, few, many or a class for expanded clones.

V gene: TRBV11-3; D gene: .; J gene: TRBJ1-4; clone size: once; CDR3 DNA: TGTACCAGCCGCTTAGAAGGTGAAAAACTGTTTTTT; CDR3 protein: CTSRLEGEKLFF
V gene: TRBV6-2/TRBV6-3; D gene: .; J gene: TRBJ2-2; clone size: .; CDR3 DNA: TGTGCCAGCACCAGAAGGACTTCCGGGGAGCTGTTTTTT; CDR3 protein: CASTRRTSGELFF
V gene: TRBV12-3/TRBV12-4; D gene: TRBD2; J gene: TRBJ2-3; clone size: few; CDR3 DNA: TGTGCCAGCAGTTTACTCCTAGCGGGAGGGCGTGATATGCAGTATTTT; CDR3 protein: CASSLLLAGGRDMQYF
V gene: TRBV20-1; D gene: TRBD1; J gene: TRBJ1-1; clone size: .; CDR3 DNA: TGCAGTGCTAATGGGGCGACAGGGCATACTGAAGCTCTCTTT; CDR3 protein: CSANGATGHTEALF
V gene: TRBV5-6; D gene: .; J gene: TRBJ1-2; clone size: .; CDR3 DNA: TGTGCCAGCAGCATGGTGACAGGAGGAGTCTATGGCTACACCTTC; CDR3 protein: CASSMVTGGVYGYTF
V gene: TRBV11-2; D gene: TRBD2; J gene: TRBJ2-7; clone size: .; CDR3 DNA: TGTGCAAGCAGACCGGGACTAAGCTCCTACGAGCAGTGTTTC; CDR3 protein: CASRPGLSSYEQCF
V gene: TRBV6-2/TRBV6-3; D gene: TRBD2; J gene: TRBJ2-7; clone size: .; CDR3 DNA: TGTGCCAGCAGTTCCAGATGGGCGGGAGGCTTGACTTCCTACGAGCACTACTTC; CDR3 protein: CASSSRWAGGLTSYEHYF
V gene: TRBV11-2; D gene: .; J gene: TRBJ1-6; clone size: .; CDR3 DNA: TGTGCCAGTAGCTTAGTGGGCAACAACTATTTACCCCTCCACTTT; CDR3 protein: CASSLVGNNYLPLHF
V gene: TRBV6-2/TRBV6-3; D gene: .; J gene: TRBJ1-2; clone size: medium-sized; CDR3 DNA: TGTGCCAGCAGCCAAGGGGTATATGGCTACACCTTC; CDR3 protein: CASSQGVYGYTF
V gene: TRBV6-2/TRBV6-3; D gene: .; J gene: TRBJ2-5; clone size: .; CDR3 DNA: TGTGGCAGCACCACCCCTGAGGGTATGGGAGAGACCCAGTACTTC; CDR3 protein: CGSTTPEGMGETQYF
V gene: TRBV5-4; D gene: .; J gene: TRBJ2-2; clone size: few; CDR3 DNA: TGTGCCAGCAGTATGGACAGAACCGGGGAGCTGTTTTTT; CDR3 protein: CASSMDRTGELFF
V gene: TRBV29-1; D gene: TRBD1; J gene: TRBJ2-5; clone size: .; CDR3 DNA: TGCAGCGTTCTGGGACAGGGGAGGGAAGAGACCCAGTACTTC; CDR3 protein: CSVLGQGREETQYF
V gene: TRBV11-2; D gene: .; J gene: TRBJ2-7; clone size: many; CDR3 DNA: TGTGCCAGCAGCTTGAGTCGGGATACCTACGAGCAGTACTTC; CDR3 protein: CASSLSRDTYEQYF
V gene: TRBV20-1; D gene: .; J gene: TRBJ2-1; clone size: .; CDR3 DNA: TGCAGTGCTAGTCTAGAGAGAGAGCCGAATGAGCAGTTCTTC; CDR3 protein: CSASLEREPNEQFF
V gene: TRBV6-2/TRBV6-3; D gene: .; J gene: TRBJ1-1; clone size: .; CDR3 DNA: TGTGCCAGCAGCCTCCTGGAACATAGAAACACTGAAGCTTTCTTT; CDR3 protein: CASSLLEHRNTEAFF
V gene: TRBV10-3; D gene: TRBD1; J gene: TRBJ2-5; clone size: many; CDR3 DNA: TGTGCCATCAGTGGACAGGGGGAGACCCAGTACTTC; CDR3 protein: CAISGQGETQYF
V gene: TRBV11-2; D gene: TRBD2; J gene: TRBJ2-1; clone size: few; CDR3 DNA: TGTGCCAGCAGCCCGCTAGCGGGGGGGCTAGTTGGTGAGCAGTTCTTC; CDR3 protein: CASSPLAGGLVGEQFF
V gene: TRBV10-3; D gene: .; J gene: TRBJ1-6; clone size: .; CDR3 DNA: TGTGCCATCAATGAGTCGGACAATTCACCCCTCCACTTT; CDR3 protein: CAINESDNSPLHF
V gene: TRBV7-9; D gene: .; J gene: TRBJ1-2; clone size: .; CDR3 DNA: TGTGCCAGCAGCTTAGCTTTTTCGGGGGATAACCATGGCTACACCTTC; CDR3 protein: CASSLAFSGDNHGYTF
V gene: TRBV29-1; D gene: TRBD2; J gene: TRBJ2-3; clone size: .; CDR3 DNA: TGCAGCGTTGAAGATCCGGTTAGCGGGGGGCGAAATACGCAGTATTTT; CDR3 protein: CSVEDPVSGGRNTQYF
V gene: TRBV20-1; D gene: TRBD2; J gene: TRBJ2-1; clone size: .; CDR3 DNA: TGCTATGCTAAGACTAGCGGGGGGTACAATGAGCAGTTCTTC; CDR3 protein: CYAKTSGGYNEQFF
V gene: TRBV20-1; D gene: .; J gene: TRBJ2-7; clone size: few; CDR3 DNA: TGCAGTGCTAGAAGTCTAGGAGGCGACTCCTACGAGCAGTACTTC; CDR3 protein: CSARSLGGDSYEQYF
V gene: TRBV5-6; D gene: .; J gene: TRBJ2-5; clone size: .; CDR3 DNA: TGTGCCAGCAGCTTGGACCTAGGGCCGACCCAAGAGACCCAACACTTC; CDR3 protein: CASSLDLGPTQETQHF
V gene: TRBV4-1; D gene: .; J gene: TRBJ1-5; clone size: many; CDR3 DNA: TGCGCCAGCAGCCAAGAACCAGGAAGCAATCAGCCCCAGCATTTT; CDR3 protein: CASSQEPGSNQPQHF
V gene: TRBV6-6; D gene: .; J gene: TRBJ1-1; clone size: .; CDR3 DNA: TGTGCCAACAGTAGAGATGAAGCTTTCTTT; CDR3 protein: CANSRDEAFF
V gene: TRBV11-2; D gene: .; J gene: TRBJ1-5; clone size: .; CDR3 DNA: TGTACCAGCAGCTTGGGTCAGGGCAATCAGCTCCAGCATTTT; CDR3 protein: CTSSLGQGNQLQHF
V gene: TRBV7-8; D gene: .; J gene: TRBJ2-3; clone size: few; CDR3 DNA: TGTGCCAGCAGCCCCCTAAGCACAGATACGCAGTATTTT; CDR3 protein: CASSPLSTDTQYF
V gene: TRBV20-1; D gene: .; J gene: TRBJ2-7; clone size: .; CDR3 DNA: TGCAGTGCCAGACAGGCTGTCTACGAGGAGTACTTC; CDR3 protein: CSARQAVYEEYF
V gene: TRBV29-1; D gene: .; J gene: TRBJ1-2; clone size: .; CDR3 DNA: TGCAGCGTTGATGTGGCAGGGTTGATCCTGAGAGGCTACACCTTC; CDR3 protein: CSVDVAGLILRGYTF
V gene: TRBV4-3; D gene: TRBD2; J gene: TRBJ2-1; clone size: .; CDR3 DNA: TGCGCCAGAAGCCCGACTAGCGGGGATTACAATGAGCAGATCTTC; CDR3 protein: CARSPTSGDYNEQIF
V gene: TRBV12-3/TRBV12-4; D gene: .; J gene: TRBJ2-7; clone size: many; CDR3 DNA: TGTGCCAGCAGTTTAGCCACAGGGTCGGACGAGCAGTACTTC; CDR3 protein: CASSLATGSDEQYF
V gene: TRBV29-1; D gene: .; J gene: TRBJ1-1; clone size: medium-sized; CDR3 DNA: TGCAGCGTTGTGTTTGGGTTAGGGGGATTTGATGAAGCTTTCTTT; CDR3 protein: CSVVFGLGGFDEAFF
V gene: TRBV7-9; D gene: .; J gene: TRBJ2-5; clone size: .; CDR3 DNA: TGTGCCAGCAGCTTACAGGGGACCCAAGGGACCCAGTACTTC; CDR3 protein: CASSLQGTQGTQYF
V gene: TRBV6-5; D gene: .; J gene: TRBJ1-1; clone size: .; CDR3 DNA: TGTGCCTGTAAGGACGGGTTGAATACTGAAGCTTTCTTT; CDR3 protein: CACKDGLNTEAFF
V gene: TRBV11-2; D gene: .; J gene: TRBJ2-1; clone size: .; CDR3 DNA: TGTGCCAGTGGACCCTCACGTAGCTCCTACAATGATCAGTTATTC; CDR3 protein: CASGPSRSSYNDQLF
V gene: TRBV12-3/TRBV12-4; D gene: .; J gene: TRBJ1-2; clone size: .; CDR3 DNA: TGTGCCAGCGGTATGGGGACGGACTACATCTTC; CDR3 protein: CASGMGTDYIF
V gene: TRBV29-1; D gene: TRBD1; J gene: TRBJ1-1; clone size: many; CDR3 DNA: TGCAGCGTTGAAGTATCTACCGGGGTCAGGGGGGCAGCTTTCTTT; CDR3 protein: CSVEVSTGVRGAAFF